This entry concerns a single T cell receptor beta chain. No antigen is known for it. No base qualities exist here, and no much larger clone lies one base off it. TCRbeta CDR3 regions were amplified from genomic DNA by means of the immunoSEQ Assay, a bias-controlled multiplex PCR. On the study's bioinformatics: Nucleated cell counts per sample were estimated from amplification of reference gene primers within the assay. To quantify the absolute abundance of each unique TCRbeta CDR3 rearrangement, sequence reads were collapsed and filtered. For each sample, productive Simpson clonality was calculated as the square root of Simpson's diversity index across productive rearrangements. TCRdb took over this immuneACCESS table, retaining in-frame rearrangements with V and J assigned. Such tables are incomplete; in checked studies, under half of the missing clones stem from an unresolved V gene, and the remainder is unexplained. The D gene and trimming were derived from the DNA, and the V and J assignments and clone size from that table. The sample table shows roughly 91,000 clones, and about three quarters are seen once. The ten largest make up roughly 6.6% of the sample.

These data are taken from a study of blood T cell repertoires in COVID-19 (TCRdb year 2020). Turning to the overall study: Samples covering the acute and convalescent phases of COVID-19 were provided by collaborators in the United States, Italy and Spain. The prospective study material was composed of cDNA or gDNA derived from T cells, B-cell-depleted T cells, or PBMCs. A freely available public database, intended as a resource for researchers studying the immune response to SARS-CoV-2, is where the repertoires were released. HLA class I and class II types, where available, came from metadata supplied by the sample provider rather than from assay-based typing. Samples were obtained from the ongoing ImmuneRACE study (first 160 participants) and from some 1,300 subjects provided by 6 global collaborators. Deeply sampled blood TCRbeta repertoires from subjects exposed to, actively infected with, or recovered from COVID-19 were included in the dataset. A de-identified subject ID, COVID-19 status, age in years and sex were almost always included in the sample metadata.

Each collaborating institution followed its own protocols to collect whole blood in K2EDTA tubes. For TCRbeta analysis, collaborators shipped samples in one of three forms: frozen whole blood, isolated PBMCs, or DNA extracted from either of those sample types. Measured from the cysteine to the phenylalanine, the CDR3 is 14 residues long. CDR3 DNA only is kept here, 42 bases in frame from base 1. The germline V gene (reference sequence) yields MNHEY for CDR1 and SMNVEV for CDR2. Germline trimming: 1 base from V, 7 bases from J; junction bases outside gene matches: 4. The study at large found these results: Clinical and demographic metadata were provided uncurated, with the amount varying by source and participant.

The receptor comes from a man aged 65 to 85 with acute or convalescent COVID-19. The sequencing sample was made of peripheral blood. The rearranged chain carries TRBV27 and TRBJ2-1; TRBD2 aligns with 7 central bases. CDR3 region: CASSLLGGMNEQFF. The nucleotide sequence is TGTGCCAGCAGTTTATTGGGGGGGATGAATGAGCAGTTCTTC.